Shown below are 20 T cell receptor beta chains from a single sample sequenced in a study of identical twins. TCRdb re-called the 5' RACE reads through MiXCR, storing one row per CDR3 protein. The sample yields 220,000 or so distinct CDR3 sequences, around 7% seen once. These same records also appear under a second study, on yellow fever vaccine responses in identical twins.

What was sequenced was memory (CD45RO+) T cells sorted from blood. The origin of the receptors is a young woman in good health.

This clonotype was seen a handful of times. The chain is built from TRBV29-1 and TRBJ2-2; tentatively, D is TRBD1 (6 bases). V dropped 6 bases and J dropped 0 bases, with 11 bases sitting between them. This CDR3 has 14 residues. CDR1 and CDR2 from the germline V gene are SQVTM and ANQGSEA. The CDR3, as DNA: TGCAGCGTGACCGGGACAACGAACACCGGGGAGCTGTTTTTT. Its translation is CSVTGTTNTGELFF.

This clonotype was seen many times. The chain is built from TRBV12-3 or TRBV12-4 and TRBJ1-1; D is unclear. This CDR3 has 14 residues. V lost 2 bases and J 0 bases, leaving 7 bases between the germline ends. Here the CDR3 DNA reads TGTGCCAGCAGTTTAAAACAGTTGAACACTGAAGCTTTCTTT. Translation gives CASSLKQLNTEAFF.

This clonotype was seen a few times. The chain uses TRBV10-2 and TRBJ2-3; 11 bases line up with TRBD2. The CDR3 covers 15 residues. The junction had 2 bases not matched to a gene; V was cut back by 4 bases and J by 2 bases. Germline lookup yields CDR1 WSHSY and CDR2 SAAADI. The CDR3 spells CASSGLAGPTDTQYF. As DNA, the CDR3 is TGCGCCAGCAGTGGACTAGCGGGACCCACAGATACGCAGTATTTT.

This clonotype came up many times. The chain joins TRBV28 to TRBJ2-4; no clear D gene. The CDR3 covers 12 residues. Trimming cost V 2 bases and J 5 bases, with 4 bases left between them. Germline values: CDR1 MDHEN, CDR2 SYDVKM. CDR3 coding DNA: TGTGCCAGCAGTTTAAGGGAAAACATTCAGTACTTC. Protein product: CASSLRENIQYF.

This clonotype was counted between two and nine times. V gene TRBV20-1 combines with J gene TRBJ1-3; TRBD1 aligns across 7 bases. Germline V gene sequence: CDR1 DFQATT, CDR2 SNEGSKA (reference sequence). V lost 3 bases to trimming and J lost 6 bases; unmatched junction nucleotides: 17. This CDR3 spans 17 amino acids. The CDR3 coding sequence is TGCAGTGCTAGTGGGGGGTCCGAGACAGGGACAGAAAACACCATATATTTT. It translates to CSASGGSETGTENTIYF.

This clonotype came up many times. This chain connects TRBV20-1 to TRBJ2-3; weak D call: TRBD2 (5 bases). The V gene lost 3 bases and the J gene lost 2 bases, with 15 bases spanning the gap. Per the germline V gene, CDR1 is DFQATT and CDR2 is SNEGSKA (reference sequence). CDR3 size: 15 residues. The CDR3 protein is CSASGSLSATDTQYF. The CDR3 DNA is TGCAGTGCTAGCGGAAGCCTTAGCGCCACAGATACGCAGTATTTT.

This clonotype was seen a few times. The V and J genes are TRBV5-1 and TRBJ1-1; 7 bases line up with TRBD1. This CDR3 is 14 amino acids long. In germline, CDR1 is SGHRS, CDR2 YFSETQ. The V segment lost 4 bases and the J segment 1 base; nucleotides outside the gene matches: 4. CDR3 DNA: TGCGCCAGCAGCCCGACAGGGACGAACACTGAAGCTTTCTTT. Translated, it gives CASSPTGTNTEAFF.

This clonotype was recorded at least ten times. J is TRBJ2-5 and V is TRBV28; tentative D call: TRBD2 (6 bases). V shed 7 bases and J shed 1 base, with 19 bases lying between them. The germline V gene encodes CDR1 MDHEN and CDR2 SYDVKM. The CDR3 consists of 16 residues. CDR3 amino acids: CASTRGTAVSQETQYF. The CDR3 nucleotides read TGTGCCAGCACCCGGGGGACGGCAGTCTCCCAAGAGACCCAGTACTTC.

This sequence joins TRBV28 and TRBJ1-3; no definite D call. CDR3 size: 16 residues. Germline V gene sequence: CDR1 MDHEN, CDR2 SYDVKM. With 6 bases removed from V and 0 bases from J, the gap between germline ends came to 15 bases. The CDR3 region is CASRGGQRLSGNTIYF. The CDR3 nucleotides read TGTGCCAGCAGAGGCGGGCAACGACTCTCTGGAAACACCATATATTTT.

The chain carries TRBV20-1 and TRBJ2-1; 7 nucleotides match TRBD2. The CDR3 sequence is 15 residues long. The V gene's germline CDR1 is DFQATT and CDR2 SNEGSKA (reference sequence). The J segment lost 5 bases and the V segment lost 0 bases, leaving 7 bases of the junction unmatched. The CDR3 coding sequence is TGCAGTGCTAGAGATTTCCCGGGAGGTAACAATGAGCAGTTCTTC. Translating gives CSARDFPGGNNEQFF.

There are many counts of this clonotype. This sequence joins TRBV7-2 and TRBJ1-1; TRBD1 matches 7 bases. Per germline, CDR1 SGHTA and CDR2 FQGNSA. Losses at the gene ends were 7 bases for V and 0 bases for J; bases not matched to a gene: 8. CDR3 length: 15 amino acids. The CDR3: CASTPGGRMNTEAFF. The CDR3 bases are TGTGCCAGCACCCCAGGGGGGCGAATGAACACTGAAGCTTTCTTT.

The table lists this clonotype with many counts. This rearrangement joins TRBV28 to TRBJ2-7, with no clear D. The CDR3 spans 12 residues. Per germline, CDR1 MDHEN and CDR2 SYDVKM. The ends were cut back, 6 bases at V and 2 bases at J, with 8 bases in the middle. CDR3 nucleotides: TGTGCCAGCAGCCAGGATCCCTACGAGCAGTACTTC. Amino acids: CASSQDPYEQYF. Full variable domain (outside the CDR3, taken from reference TRBV28 and TRBJ2-7): DVKVTQSSRYLVKRTGEKVFLECVQDMDHENMFWYRQDPGLGLRLIYFSYDVKMKEKGDIPEGYSVSREKKERFSLILESASTNQTSMYLCASSQDPYEQYFGPGTRLTVT.

This clonotype has just a few counts. The chain employs TRBV6-2 or TRBV6-3 and TRBJ1-4; tentatively, D is TRBD1 (5 bases). Germline loops: CDR1 MNHEY, CDR2 SVGEGT. This CDR3 has 15 residues. The V end was cut by 2 bases, the J end by 0 bases, with 7 bases between. This chain's CDR3 is CASSYVGATNEKLFF. The CDR3 region has the DNA TGTGCCAGCAGTTACGTGGGGGCAACTAATGAAAAACTGTTTTTT.

This clonotype was observed many times. The chain carries TRBV3-1 and TRBJ2-3; 11 bases map to TRBD2. Per germline, CDR1 LGHDT and CDR2 YNNKEL (reference sequence). The junction had 4 bases not matched to a gene; V was cut back by 1 base and J by 7 bases. The CDR3 is 15 residues long. This CDR3 reads CASSQALAGGHTQYF. Written as DNA, the CDR3 is TGTGCCAGCAGCCAAGCCCTAGCGGGGGGACATACGCAGTATTTT.

The CDR3: CASSQLLGQGSSYNSPLHF. CDR3 in DNA: TGTGCCAGCAGCCAACTCCTGGGACAGGGAAGCTCCTATAATTCACCCCTCCACTTT. V and J are TRBV3-1 and TRBJ1-6; 9 bases are shared with TRBD1. V was clipped by 2 bases and J by 0 bases; unmatched bases: 8. Germline values: CDR1 LGHDT, CDR2 YNNKEL (reference sequence). The length of the CDR3 is 19 residues.

Only a few counts were recorded for this clonotype. The chain is built from TRBV19 and TRBJ2-7, with D perhaps matching TRBD2 (6 bases). Per germline, CDR1 LNHDA and CDR2 SQIVND (reference sequence). The CDR3 has 15 residues. V was shortened by 1 base and J by 0 bases, with 10 bases between the two germline ends. The CDR3, as DNA: TGTGCCAGTAGTATAGTGGGGGGAAGCTCCTACGAGCAGTACTTC. Translated, it gives CASSIVGGSSYEQYF.

This clonotype was seen repeatedly, ten times or more. This rearrangement joins TRBV12-3 or TRBV12-4 to TRBJ1-2; D remains ambiguous. This CDR3 is built from 11 residues. Trimming took off 6 bases at V and 2 bases at J, with 4 bases between the two ends. The CDR3 sequence: CASSYNYGYTF. CDR3 DNA sequence: TGTGCCAGCAGCTACAACTATGGCTACACCTTC.

The chain uses TRBV6-1 and TRBJ2-1; D might be TRBD1 (6 bases). V was clipped by 7 bases and J by 6 bases, with 19 bases between them. CDR1 MNHNS and CDR2 SASEGT come from the germline V gene. The CDR3 spans 15 residues. The CDR3 loop reads CASTEAQGPGNEQFF. The DNA for the CDR3 is TGTGCCAGCACCGAAGCGCAGGGGCCGGGCAATGAGCAGTTCTTC.

This clonotype was picked up a small number of times. The gene calls are TRBV7-2 and TRBJ2-7; the match to TRBD2 covers 10 bases. Losses at the gene ends were 2 bases for V and 5 bases for J; bases not matched to a gene: 12. The length of the CDR3 is 17 residues. Germline V gives CDR1 SGHTA, CDR2 FQGNSA. In nucleotides, the CDR3 is TGTGCCAGCAGCTTAACGGGACTAGCGAACCTTAACCACGAGCAGTACTTC. Translation gives CASSLTGLANLNHEQYF. The variable domain in full, completed from reference TRBV7-2 and TRBJ2-7, reads GAGVSQSPSNKVTEKGKDVELRCDPISGHTALYWYRQSLGQGLEFLIYFQGNSAPDKSGLPSDRFSAERTGGSVSTLTIQRTQQEDSAVYLCASSLTGLANLNHEQYFGPGTRLTVT.

In this sample, this clonotype turned up a few times. The genes are TRBV12-3 or TRBV12-4 and TRBJ2-4; D could derive from TRBD1 or TRBD2 (6 bases each). The CDR3 consists of 14 residues. Trimming cost V 3 bases and J 6 bases, with 12 bases left between them. CDR3 DNA sequence: TGTGCCAGCAGTTTGATCGGGGGCGTAAACATTCAGTACTTC. Residues: CASSLIGGVNIQYF.